The entry below describes one T cell receptor (beta chain). This sample stems from a study of OX40 agonist ivuxolimab in advanced cancers. In germline, CDR1 is GTSNPN, CDR2 SVGIG (reference sequence). The CDR3 is 16 amino acids. The germline V and J ends were trimmed by 3 bases and 1 base, with 16 bases remaining between them. Using immunoSEQ multiplex PCR, the repertoire was profiled, and TCRdb retains in-frame clones only, with some absent. The sample includes 80,000 to 100,000 clones, 70% to 90% of them seen just once. Sequenced material: CD4+ or CD8+ T cells sorted from blood, taken in a trial of the OX40 agonist ivuxolimab. This TCR derives from an adult with an advanced solid tumor such as melanoma, head and neck, liver or kidney cancer. The rearrangement joins TRBV30 to TRBJ1-3; D call uncertain. The CDR3 loop is CAWSHSTVVSGNTIYF. The DNA of the CDR3 is TGTGCCTGGAGCCACAGTACCGTGGTTTCTGGAAACACCATATATTTT.